This T cell receptor beta chain was sequenced for a study of cytomegalovirus exposure and HLA in healthy donors (dated by TCRdb to between 2016 and 2019). With respect to the entire study: An earlier analysis of approximately 640 of the donors reported roughly 300 Gb of sequence data and around 110 million unique TCR beta sequences from roughly 200 million T cells. Roughly 300 gigabases of sequencing data and approximately 91 million unique TCR sequences made up an early release that covered approximately 620 HLA-typed donors. The genetic ancestry cluster associated with self-reported Caucasian donors included about four fifths of the roughly 380 genotyped donors. The study aimed to test whether signatures of past pathogen exposure could be identified by cataloging public T cell receptors. The study used immunosequencing to profile the T cell repertoires of some 600 subjects and linked those repertoires to cytomegalovirus serostatus. In addition to the first cohort of 666 subjects, a separate validation cohort of 120 different subjects was used. To predict cytomegalovirus infection status, the study brought together high-throughput TCR immunosequencing, statistical association of individual TCRs with disease status, and machine learning. To study patterns of TCR occurrence, a later analysis re-analyzed previously published TCR beta repertoires from 650 to 750 donors and added high-resolution HLA genotyping. The later analysis used no new phenotypic data to find candidate immune exposures, relying instead on TCR beta sequences and their occurrence across donors. An earlier analysis of some 600 of the donors applied high-throughput TCR beta sequencing to assess whether each TCR beta V gene segment acted as functional or pseudogenic. Donor age, sex, ethnicity and CMV serostatus were compiled alongside the repertoire data. In a later genetic analysis, genome-wide SNP genotypes for about 65% of the 666 donors were used, and that subset was treated as a discovery cohort. Every repertoire in the discovery cohort had been generated on one and the same sequencing platform. HLA typing covered class I and class II loci at four-digit resolution. Typing coverage varied by locus: roughly 620-640 donors for A, B, C, DRB1 and DQB1; under 550 for DQA1; more than 600 for DPA1; roughly 450 for DPB1. Because of strong linkage in the cohort, a few DR-DQ haplotypes were treated as single units for association and clustering. On average, around 200,000 unique TCR beta nucleotide sequences were sequenced per donor among 398 genotyped donors of the cohort, with roughly 18% of those sequences being non-productive. What the study reported, not specific to this receptor: Presence/absence analyses assumed roughly uniform sequencing depth across donors, an assumption that may not hold. Compared with the roughly 720-donor mean, donors in an Asian-associated ancestry cluster had fewer N-insertions in productive TCRs, according to a later genetic analysis. A later analysis found that TCR association rates varied across HLA loci, with DRB1 alleles showing the most associated TCRs and HLA-C alleles the fewest. Because HLA typing was unavailable for some donors at each locus, only the typed subset was used in association tests. A further reported finding was that TCR beta sequences accurately predicted the HLA-A and HLA-B alleles for most subjects in the first cohort. A group of highly shared sequence variants was considered likely to be a technical artifact of the sequencing pipeline. In this cohort, only TCR beta chains were sequenced, and detectable features were limited by the absence of alpha or paired-chain data. While some public TCRs were present in many individuals, most TCR sequences turned up only very rarely across donors. In the study, some 160 TCR beta chains were listed as associated with cytomegalovirus. Assigning TCR associations to individual alleles was difficult when HLA alleles, especially DR and DQ, strongly co-occurred. Some IMGT-functional V segments, including TRBV6-2 and TRBV6-3, could not be distinguished by the 87-base-pair reads and were therefore excluded. Immune exposure information for the cohort was limited to CMV serostatus. In a later analysis, most CMV-associated TCR beta chains were found to appear HLA-restricted, with HLA associations seemingly driven largely by CMV exposure. In both the original and validation cohorts, the classifier was reported to diagnose cytomegalovirus status with high specificity and sensitivity. Because counts were too low, 15 to 20 rarely observed V segments, including chromosome 9 orphons, were excluded from the earlier analysis of a few hundred of the donors. The authors suggested that the approach could potentially be generalized to other disease states and immunological phenotypes. In a later analysis, several top co-occurrence clusters were reported to appear linked to parvovirus B19, influenza, CMV and Epstein-Barr virus. An earlier analysis of around 540 of the donors showed that most TCR beta V segments appeared in productive rearrangements either about 87% or about 30% of the time, which broadly matched IMGT annotations. At a false discovery rate of 0.05, a later analysis linked approximately 18,000 TCR beta sequences to specific HLA alleles. In a later analysis, HLA-associated TCR beta chains were found to be more clonally expanded and to have lower generation probabilities than equally common non-associated chains. In vitro tests confirmed that a few of the cytomegalovirus-associated TCR beta chains recognize cytomegalovirus antigens. Linkage disequilibrium might explain the correlated functional status among segregating V segments, but an unknown experimental factor could not be excluded. A later genetic analysis associated a missense DCLRE1C variant with V-gene and J-gene trimming of TCR beta chains, and an independent cohort replicated the association.

The cohort consisted of some 730 healthy bone marrow donors. Cohort members were all nominally healthy when sampled, although unrecorded immune exposures were likely present. The donor was CMV seropositive and was included in the group of around 300 seropositive cohort members. A peripheral blood sample was provided by each donor, and peripheral blood mononuclear cells were used for TCR beta sequencing. Genomic DNA extraction from the blood cell samples was performed with the Qiagen DNeasy Blood Extraction Kit. Looking up the germline V gene (reference sequence) yields CDR1 LNHDA and CDR2 SQIVND. V is pruned by 6 bases and J by 1 base, leaving 4 bases of the junction without a gene match. Taken from cysteine to phenylalanine, the CDR3 has 15 residues. CDR3 DNA only is kept here, 45 bases in frame from base 1. The library was generated by the immunoSEQ multiplex PCR assay. For the multiplex PCR, a mixture combining 60 forward primers for TCR Vbeta segments and 13 reverse primers for TCR Jbeta segments was used. A multiplex PCR assay on genomic DNA amplified the CDR3 region of rearranged TCR beta genes. The Illumina HiSeq System was used to sequence the amplified TCR beta libraries as 87-base-pair reads. The authors' analysis ran thus. A later analysis counted tens of millions of unique TCR beta chains across the 700 or so repertoires, and 10 million to 12 million of these chains were shared by at least two donors. A nearest-neighbor algorithm error-corrected the raw reads and collapsed the reads into unique sequences, merging closely related sequences to remove PCR and sequencing errors. CDR3 sequences were aligned to IMGT reference sequences to assign V, D and J gene segments. For a sequence to be retained, a match of at least six nucleotides was required to both a V gene segment and a J gene segment. Rearrangements were classified as productive when the CDR3 lacked stop codons and remained in frame with V and J, and all other rearrangements were classified as non-productive. Following IMGT convention, CDR3 was defined as the stretch from the second conserved V-encoded cysteine up to the conserved J-encoded phenylalanine. Sequences without an unambiguous match to a single V gene segment were excluded from the earlier analysis of about 630 of the donors. An earlier analysis of several hundred of the donors called V segments functional above 56.7% productive rearrangements and segregating when the between-donor standard deviation exceeded 5%. A statistical classification framework was built to diagnose cytomegalovirus status from the catalog of TCR beta chain sequences. In a later analysis, TCR nucleotide sequences were compared against IMGT/GENE-DB human TR gene sequences so that V and J genes could be assigned. A later analysis assigned CDR3 sequences and most-parsimonious VDJ recombination scenarios with the TCRdist pipeline. In a later analysis, every TCR beta chain was defined by the combination of its CDR3 amino acid sequence and its V-gene family, and reads without a unique V-gene family were dropped. A later analysis removed 500 to 600 highly shared, low-generation-probability nucleotide sequences to deal with suspected cross-contamination and a sequencing artifact. A later analysis calculated a clonal expansion index for each public chain from normalized within-repertoire ranks of inferred template counts. Generation probabilities in a later analysis came from a VDJ recombination model fitted to out-of-frame rearrangements, and those results were checked against IGoR. Hypergeometric tests were used in a later analysis to score TCR-TCR, TCR-HLA and TCR-CMV co-occurrence, with a repertoire-size bias correction applied to the TCR pairs. In a later analysis, false discovery rates were estimated by permuting HLA or CMV assignments 20 times. In a later analysis, co-occurring TCRs were grouped using DBSCAN, with TCRdist sequence similarity added in when clustering inside HLA-allele-positive subsets. Co-occurrence clustering excluded repertoires with fewer than 30,000 or more than 120,000 public chains, plus five with anomalous nucleotide sharing. TCRdb retrieved this table from immuneACCESS and kept in-frame rearrangements only. Not all clones are present; in checked studies, unresolved V genes account for under half, and no reason is known for the remainder. V, J and clone size derive from that table, while D and trimming were established from the DNA sequence. Across this sample there are 100,000 to 150,000 clones, with about 79% seen only once. The ten largest clones take up approximately 3.1% of the sample.

As to this clone: This clone's antigen is unknown. No much larger clone is present one base from it, and per-base qualities are unavailable.

The clonotype was recovered from a woman in her late teens or twenties in good health and CMV-seropositive. The specimen was PBMCs. The chain is assembled from TRBV19 and TRBJ2-1, with 9 bases aligning to TRBD1. The CDR3 loop reads CASSRTGESYNEQFF. The bases are TGTGCCAGTAGCAGGACAGGGGAATCCTACAATGAGCAGTTCTTC.